The 25 T cell receptor beta chains listed next were all sequenced from one sample in a study of blood T cell repertoires in COVID-19. TCRdb keeps only in-frame clones here, not all; method: immunoSEQ multiplex PCR. The sample consists of 190,000 or so clones, around 90% of them appearing once. The sample taken for sequencing was peripheral blood. The receptor source for this set is a middle-aged man with active or convalescent COVID-19.

For the CDR3, the DNA is TGTGCCAGCAGCTTGGGGCCGACAGGGGGAACTGAAGCTTTCTTT. Translation: CASSLGPTGGTEAFF. This chain links TRBV5-6 with TRBJ1-1, with 9 bases aligning to TRBD1. Germline-derived CDR1 and CDR2 are SGHDT and YYEEEE. J was trimmed by 5 bases and V by 0 bases; bases with no gene match: 5. The CDR3 is made up of 15 amino acids.

The V call is TRBV28, the J call TRBJ1-1; D remains unclear. The CDR3 extends over 13 amino acids. Germline CDR1 and CDR2: MDHEN and SYDVKM. V lost 8 bases to trimming and J lost 0 bases, with 10 bases between them. The CDR3 DNA follows: TGTGCCAGCGGTACTGGAGTGAACACTGAAGCTTTCTTT. Residues: CASGTGVNTEAFF.

The rearrangement links TRBV28 to TRBJ1-6, with TRBD1 matching 8 bases. Germline loops: CDR1 MDHEN, CDR2 SYDVKM. V gave up 6 bases and J gave up 4 bases; unmatched junction bases: 14. The CDR3 spans 18 residues. Written as DNA, the CDR3 is TGTGCCAGCAGCGAAATCCAGGGGGCGGAATCTTATAATTCACCCCTCCACTTT. This encodes CASSEIQGAESYNSPLHF.

The J gene is TRBJ2-3, the V gene TRBV5-1; D unresolved. The CDR3 contains 14 residues. Germline V lookup: CDR1 SGHRS, CDR2 YFSETQ. V was clipped by 0 bases and J by 3 bases, with 8 bases between them. CDR3 residues: CASSLDSRTDTQYF. For the CDR3, the DNA is TGCGCCAGCAGCTTGGATTCGAGGACAGATACGCAGTATTTT.

The J gene is TRBJ1-6, the V gene TRBV4-1; a possible D gene is TRBD1 (5 bases). Germline lookup yields CDR1 MGHRA and CDR2 YSYEKL. Trimming pared 8 bases from V and 0 bases from J, leaving 11 bases between. CDR3 size: 15 residues. The CDR3 DNA is TGCGCCAGCCTCGGGGGAAGCTCCTATAATTCACCCCTCCACTTT. Translating it yields CASLGGSSYNSPLHF.

V is TRBV3-1 (or the pseudogene TRBV3-2) and J is TRBJ1-5, with 7 bases lining up with TRBD1. The length of the CDR3 is 17 residues. Germline V CDR1 and CDR2: LGHDT, YNNKEL (reference sequence). J lost 4 bases, V lost 4 bases, and 13 bases had no gene match. CDR3 sequence: CASSPTPGTAFNQPQHF. Written as DNA, the CDR3 is TGTGCCAGCAGCCCCACTCCCGGGACAGCCTTTAATCAGCCCCAGCATTTT.

About this clone: The sample has other DNA sequences that encode this CDR3 too. V and J are TRBV3-1 (or the pseudogene TRBV3-2) and TRBJ2-5; 7 bases agree with TRBD2. With V trimmed by 6 bases and J by 3 bases, 4 bases remained unmatched. From germline, CDR1 is LGHDT and CDR2 YNNKEL (reference sequence). The CDR3 length is 13 residues. This CDR3 reads CASSPSGEETQYF. CDR3 coding DNA: TGTGCCAGCAGTCCCAGCGGGGAAGAGACCCAGTACTTC.

This clone was seen only once. The chain uses TRBV4-1 and TRBJ1-1; no clear D gene. The CDR3 contains 14 residues. Germline-derived CDR1 and CDR2 are MGHRA and YSYEKL. V gave up 1 base and J gave up 2 bases, with 8 bases separating them. The CDR3 region is CASSQVAGNTEAFF. The DNA for the CDR3 is TGCGCCAGCAGCCAAGTCGCGGGAAACACTGAAGCTTTCTTT.

This clone was detected once. The chain uses TRBV21-1 and TRBJ2-3; the table's D call TRBD2 went unverified against the DNA. TRBV21-1 is a documented pseudogene. CDR3 size: 16 residues. The CDR3 region is CASSKPTRLRTDTQYF. CDR3 nucleotide sequence: TGTGCCAGCAGCAAACCCACTCGCCTGCGCACAGATACGCAGTATTTT.

The chain links TRBV6-2 or TRBV6-3 to TRBJ2-3; 8 bases fit TRBD2. Germline V gene sequence: CDR1 MNHEY, CDR2 SVGEGT. Trimming at V came to 0 bases and at J to 1 base, leaving 6 bases not matched to a gene. The CDR3 contains 17 residues. The CDR3 is CASSYSGRGSGTDTQYF. In DNA form, the CDR3 reads TGTGCCAGCAGTTACTCCGGGAGGGGGTCGGGCACAGATACGCAGTATTTT.

This chain links TRBV9 with TRBJ2-7; perhaps TRBD1 as D (6 bases). CDR3 length: 13 amino acids. The V end lost 3 bases, the J end lost 5 bases, and 12 bases lay between the germline ends. Germline-derived CDR1 and CDR2 are SGDLS and YYNGEE. This CDR3 reads CASSGQVTNEQYF. The CDR3 bases are TGTGCCAGCAGCGGACAGGTTACCAACGAGCAGTACTTC.

CDR3 sequence reads: CASHSSGGADETGELFF. The CDR3, as DNA: TGCGCCAGCCACAGTAGCGGGGGGGCCGATGAGACCGGGGAGCTGTTTTTT. The chain joins TRBV5-1 to TRBJ2-2, with 11 bases aligning to TRBD2. Germline CDR1 is SGHRS and CDR2 is YFSETQ. The CDR3 has 17 residues. The V segment lost 7 bases and the J segment 5 bases; nucleotides outside the gene matches: 13.

This clone was seen a handful of times. This chain's CDR3 is CASTRSGGRGNSPLHF. CDR3 nucleotides: TGTGCCAGCACCAGATCGGGGGGTAGGGGAAATTCACCCCTCCACTTT. The rearrangement links TRBV6-6 to TRBJ1-6, with D perhaps TRBD1 (5 bases). This CDR3 is built from 16 residues. Trimming took off 7 bases at V and 7 bases at J, with 20 bases between the two ends. Germline values: CDR1 MNHNY, CDR2 SVGAGI (reference sequence).

The chain is built from TRBV7-6 and TRBJ1-1, with D perhaps TRBD1 (6 bases). Germline V CDR1 and CDR2: SGHVS, FNYEAQ. V was clipped by 5 bases and J by 1 base, with 20 bases between them. This CDR3 comprises 17 residues. CDR3 nucleotide sequence: TGTGCCAGCAGCCTATCGGGGGGGGGCAGACAGAACACTGAAGCTTTCTTT. This gives the protein CASSLSGGGRQNTEAFF.

The chain couples TRBV28 to TRBJ1-3; the D gene is possibly TRBD1 (5 bases). The CDR3 sequence is 16 residues long. Per the germline V gene, CDR1 is MDHEN and CDR2 is SYDVKM. Trimming shortened V by 3 bases and J by 6 bases, and 18 bases separated the two germline ends. This chain's CDR3 is CASSLYSGTLKNTIYF. Written as DNA, the CDR3 is TGTGCCAGCAGTTTGTACTCCGGGACTTTGAAAAACACCATATATTTT.

The chain joins TRBV5-1 to TRBJ1-5; no definite D call. The CDR3 runs to 13 residues. V lost 0 bases and J 6 bases, leaving 7 bases between the germline ends. CDR1 SGHRS and CDR2 YFSETQ come from the germline V gene. The CDR3 bases are TGCGCCAGCAGCTTGGGGGAGTCTCAGCCCCAGCATTTT. This codes for CASSLGESQPQHF. Supplemented by reference TRBV5-1 and TRBJ1-5, the full variable domain reads KAGVTQTPRYLIKTRGQQVTLSCSPISGHRSVSWYQQTPGQGLQFLFEYFSETQRNKGNFPGRFSGRQFSNSRSEMNVSTLELGDSALYLCASSLGESQPQHFGDGTRLSIL.

CDR3 loop: CASSPRQGARTDRYNEQFF. The CDR3 DNA reads as TGTGCCAGCTCACCGCGACAGGGGGCGCGGACTGACCGATACAATGAGCAGTTCTTC. This chain links TRBV18 with TRBJ2-1; 10 bases agree with TRBD1. J was trimmed by 4 bases and V by 3 bases; bases with no gene match: 15. The CDR3 runs 19 residues. CDR1 and CDR2 from the germline V gene are KGHSH and LQKENI.

V usage is TRBV19 and J usage is TRBJ1-1; tentative D call: TRBD1 (5 bases). Germline-derived CDR1 and CDR2 are LNHDA and SQIVND (reference sequence). The V end was cut by 5 bases, the J end by 0 bases, with 19 bases between. CDR3 length: 17 residues. Here the CDR3 reads CASSPTDLTLVNTEAFF. The CDR3 DNA reads TGTGCCAGTAGTCCGACAGATCTTACCCTGGTGAACACTGAAGCTTTCTTT.

V usage is TRBV6-5 and J usage is TRBJ2-7; TRBD2 is a possible D gene (6 bases). This CDR3 is built from 15 residues. Germline lookup yields CDR1 MNHEY and CDR2 SVGAGI. V was pared by 6 bases and J by 1 base, with 16 bases between. DNA of the CDR3: TGTGCCAGCAGGGTGGGGACTGGTCCGTCCTACGAGCAGTACTTC. It yields the protein CASRVGTGPSYEQYF.

This clone was detected only a few times. The chain has TRBV6-2 or TRBV6-3 and TRBJ2-1; 12 bases align to TRBD2. The CDR3 has 15 amino acids. The ends lost 4 bases at V and 4 bases at J; junction bases unmatched: 2. CDR1 MNHEY and CDR2 SVGEGT come from the germline V gene. The CDR3 here is CASSSSGGGYNEQFF. The CDR3 DNA reads as TGTGCCAGCAGTTCTAGCGGGGGGGGTTACAATGAGCAGTTCTTC.

Only one count was recorded for this clone. The chain uses TRBV4-1 and TRBJ1-4, with 9 bases lining up with TRBD1. V trimming: 4 bases; J trimming: 7 bases; junction bases outside the gene matches: 7. The CDR3 is made up of 15 amino acids. Germline V gene data show CDR1 as MGHRA and CDR2 as YSYEKL. The CDR3 DNA reads TGCGCCAGCAGCCGAAACAGGGGGCGCAGTGAAAAACTGTTTTTT. Its protein product is CASSRNRGRSEKLFF.

This clone was observed a single time. This chain uses TRBV24-1 with TRBJ2-1, with 7 bases lining up with TRBD2. V shed 6 bases and J 9 bases; nucleotides not matched to a gene: 7. The CDR3 contains 13 residues. CDR1 and CDR2 (germline): KGHDR, SFDVKD. Here the CDR3 DNA reads TGTGCCACCAGTCTCGGAGGGAGGGGTGAGCAGTTCTTC. It translates to CATSLGGRGEQFF.

In its sample, this clone was seen a few times. The V gene is TRBV6-4, the J gene TRBJ2-7; tentatively, D is TRBD2 (5 bases). The V and J ends lost 2 bases and 3 bases respectively, with 17 bases between them. The CDR3 covers 16 residues. Germline V gives CDR1 MRHNA, CDR2 SNTAGT. The CDR3 spells CASSDRDLARGYEQYF. The CDR3 DNA reads as TGTGCCAGCAGTGACCGGGATTTGGCTCGGGGCTACGAGCAGTACTTC.

In this sample, this clone turned up a few times. V is TRBV29-1 and J is TRBJ1-1; the D is unclear. This CDR3 comprises 14 residues. CDR1 is SQVTM and CDR2 is ANQGSEA in the germline V gene. V lost 2 bases and J lost 3, with 13 bases in between. The CDR3 spells CSVEPTRWDTEAFF. As DNA, the CDR3 is TGCAGCGTTGAACCGACAAGGTGGGACACTGAAGCTTTCTTT. The full variable domain, completed using reference TRBV29-1 and TRBJ1-1, is SAVISQKPSRDICQRGTSLTIQCQVDSQVTMMFWYRQQPGQSLTLIATANQGSEATYESGFVIDKFPISRPNLTFSTLTVSNMSPEDSSIYLCSVEPTRWDTEAFFGQGTRLTVV.

The chain couples TRBV23-1 to TRBJ1-2; 7 nucleotides line up with TRBD1. TRBV23-1 is classed as an ORF, of uncertain function. The length of the CDR3 is 16 residues. The trim removed 0 bases at V and 6 bases at J, leaving 10 bases unmatched. The CDR3 region is CASSQSGKGDSHGYTF. For the CDR3, the DNA is TGCGCCAGCAGTCAATCGGGTAAAGGGGACAGTCATGGCTACACCTTC.